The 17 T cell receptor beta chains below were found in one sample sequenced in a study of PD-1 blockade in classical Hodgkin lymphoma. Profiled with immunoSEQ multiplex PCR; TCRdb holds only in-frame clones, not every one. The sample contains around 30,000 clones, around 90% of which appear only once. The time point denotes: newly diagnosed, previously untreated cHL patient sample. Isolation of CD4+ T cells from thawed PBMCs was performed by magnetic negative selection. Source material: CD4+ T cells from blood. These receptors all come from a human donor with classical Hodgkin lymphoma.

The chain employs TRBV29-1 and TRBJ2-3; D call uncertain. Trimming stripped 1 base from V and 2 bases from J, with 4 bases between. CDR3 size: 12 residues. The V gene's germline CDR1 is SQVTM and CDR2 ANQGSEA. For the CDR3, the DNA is TGCAGCGTTGAAGTACACACAGATACGCAGTATTTT. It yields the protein CSVEVHTDTQYF.

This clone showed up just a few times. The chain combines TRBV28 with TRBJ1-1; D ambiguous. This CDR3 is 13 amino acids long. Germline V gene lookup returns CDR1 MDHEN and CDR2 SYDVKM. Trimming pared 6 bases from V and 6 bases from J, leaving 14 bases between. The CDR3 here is CASRLDPNPEAFF. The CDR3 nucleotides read TGTGCCAGCAGGTTAGACCCTAACCCTGAAGCTTTCTTT.

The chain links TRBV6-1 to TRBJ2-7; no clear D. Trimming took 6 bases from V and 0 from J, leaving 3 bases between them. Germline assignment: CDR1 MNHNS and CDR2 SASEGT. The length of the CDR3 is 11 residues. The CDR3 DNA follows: TGTGCCAGCAGCCCCTCCTACGAGCAGTACTTC. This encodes CASSPSYEQYF.

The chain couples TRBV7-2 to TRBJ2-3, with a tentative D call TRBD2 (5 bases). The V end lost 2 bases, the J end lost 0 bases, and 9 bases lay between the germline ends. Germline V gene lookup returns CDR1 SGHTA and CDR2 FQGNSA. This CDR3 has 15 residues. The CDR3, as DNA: TGTGCCAGCAGCTTAACTAGAATGAGCACAGATACGCAGTATTTT. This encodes CASSLTRMSTDTQYF.

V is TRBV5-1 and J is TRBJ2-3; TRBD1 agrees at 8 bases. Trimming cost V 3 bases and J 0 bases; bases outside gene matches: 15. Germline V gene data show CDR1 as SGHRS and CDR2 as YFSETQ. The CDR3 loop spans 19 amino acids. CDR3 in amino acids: CASSSGSWTGQTSTDTQYF. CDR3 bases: TGCGCCAGCAGCTCTGGGTCGTGGACAGGGCAAACTAGCACAGATACGCAGTATTTT.

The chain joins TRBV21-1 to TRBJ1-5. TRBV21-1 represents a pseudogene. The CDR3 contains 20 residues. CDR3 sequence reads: CASRIRGPGGFLYDNQPQHF. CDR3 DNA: TGTGCCAGCAGAATTAGGGGACCGGGCGGTTTTCTGTATGACAATCAGCCCCAGCATTTT.

CDR3 loop: CAIRGQGGDQPQHF. DNA for the CDR3: TGTGCCATCAGGGGACAGGGTGGTGATCAGCCCCAGCATTTT. V usage is TRBV10-3 and J usage is TRBJ1-5, with 9 positions matching TRBD1. From germline, CDR1 is ENHRY and CDR2 SYGVKD. The V segment lost 6 bases and the J segment 5 bases; nucleotides outside the gene matches: 5. This CDR3 comprises 14 residues.

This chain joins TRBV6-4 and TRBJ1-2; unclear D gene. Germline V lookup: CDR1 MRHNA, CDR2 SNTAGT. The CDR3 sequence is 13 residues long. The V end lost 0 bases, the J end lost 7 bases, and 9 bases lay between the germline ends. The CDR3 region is CASSDSRTSGYTF. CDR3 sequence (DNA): TGTGCCAGCAGTGACTCCCGGACTAGTGGCTACACCTTC.

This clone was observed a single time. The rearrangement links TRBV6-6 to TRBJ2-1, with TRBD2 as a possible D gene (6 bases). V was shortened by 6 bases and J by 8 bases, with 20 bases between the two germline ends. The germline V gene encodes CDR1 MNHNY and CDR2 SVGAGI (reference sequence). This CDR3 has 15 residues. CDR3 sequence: CASRGGVDRVDEQFF. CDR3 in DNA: TGTGCCAGCAGGGGCGGGGTGGATCGGGTGGATGAGCAGTTCTTC.

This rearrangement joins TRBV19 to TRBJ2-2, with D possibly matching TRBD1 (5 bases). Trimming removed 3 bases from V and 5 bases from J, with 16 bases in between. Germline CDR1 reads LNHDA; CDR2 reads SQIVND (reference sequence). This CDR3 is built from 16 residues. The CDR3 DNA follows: TGTGCCAGTAGTATGGGCCGCAGGGTGGAAACCGGGGAGCTGTTTTTT. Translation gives CASSMGRRVETGELFF.

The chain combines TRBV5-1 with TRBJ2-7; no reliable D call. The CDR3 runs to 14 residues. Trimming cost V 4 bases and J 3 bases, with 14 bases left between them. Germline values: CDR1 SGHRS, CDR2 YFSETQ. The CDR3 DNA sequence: TGCGCCAGCAGCCAATCCCCTCAAGTCTACGAGCAGTACTTC. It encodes CASSQSPQVYEQYF.

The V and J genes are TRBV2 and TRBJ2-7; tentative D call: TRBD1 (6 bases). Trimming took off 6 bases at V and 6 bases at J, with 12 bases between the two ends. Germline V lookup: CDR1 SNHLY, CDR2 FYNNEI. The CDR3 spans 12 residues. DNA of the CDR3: TGTGCCAGCAGGGGGGCGGCCGCCGAGCAGTACTTC. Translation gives CASRGAAAEQYF.

The CDR3 DNA reads as TGCGCCAGCAGCCGGACGGGGGCAGGGTTGGACACTGAAGCTTTCTTT. As protein: CASSRTGAGLDTEAFF. V gene TRBV4-3 combines with J gene TRBJ1-1; D might be TRBD1 (6 bases). The CDR3 totals 16 residues. CDR1 and CDR2 from the germline V gene are LGHNA and YSLEER. The V end was cut by 4 bases, the J end by 3 bases, with 18 bases between.

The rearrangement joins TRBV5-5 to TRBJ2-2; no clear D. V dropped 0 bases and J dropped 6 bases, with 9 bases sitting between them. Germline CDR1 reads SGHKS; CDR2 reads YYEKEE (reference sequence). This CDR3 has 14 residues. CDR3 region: CASSLVVSPGELFF. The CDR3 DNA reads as TGTGCCAGCAGCTTGGTGGTGTCGCCCGGGGAGCTGTTTTTT.

This CDR3 is CSARDYEQYF. DNA for the CDR3: TGCAGTGCTAGAGACTACGAGCAGTACTTC. This chain joins TRBV20-1 and TRBJ2-7; D gene unclear. Germline CDR1 is DFQATT and CDR2 is SNEGSKA (reference sequence). The CDR3 extends over 10 amino acids. V lost 0 bases to trimming and J lost 3 bases, with 0 bases between them.

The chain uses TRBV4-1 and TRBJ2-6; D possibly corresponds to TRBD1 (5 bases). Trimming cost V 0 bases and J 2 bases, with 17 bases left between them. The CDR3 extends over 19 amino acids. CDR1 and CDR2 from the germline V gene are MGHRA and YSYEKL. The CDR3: CASSQDAIRDFAGANVLTF. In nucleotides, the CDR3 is TGCGCCAGCAGCCAAGATGCTATCAGGGATTTCGCTGGGGCCAACGTCCTGACTTTC.

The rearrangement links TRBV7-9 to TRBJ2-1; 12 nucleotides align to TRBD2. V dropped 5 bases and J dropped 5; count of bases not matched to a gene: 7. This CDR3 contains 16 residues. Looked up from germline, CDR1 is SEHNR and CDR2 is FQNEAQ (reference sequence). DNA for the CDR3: TGTGCCAGCAGCCCCGGACTAGCGGGAAGGGACAATGAGCAGTTCTTC. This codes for CASSPGLAGRDNEQFF.